This T cell receptor beta chain was documented in a study of blood T cell repertoires in COVID-19. CDR1 is SNHLY, CDR2 FYNNEI, per germline. Between the trimmed V and J ends, which lost 6 bases and 0 bases, there was a span of 9 bases. The CDR3 covers 14 residues. In the source study's methods: Reference gene primer amplification gave estimated nucleated cell counts. TCRdb keeps only in-frame clones here, not all; method: immunoSEQ multiplex PCR. V, J and clone size are taken as reported in that table, and D and trimming were inferred from the DNA itself. The table has about 280,000 clones, 85% seen once.

What was sequenced was peripheral blood. The clonotype was recovered from a human donor in a cohort sampled during active COVID-19. The V and J genes are TRBV2 and TRBJ1-3; D might be TRBD1 (6 bases). CDR3 amino acids: CASRDSLSGNTIYF. In DNA form, the CDR3 reads TGTGCCAGCAGGGACAGTCTCTCTGGAAACACCATATATTTT.